This T cell receptor beta chain was captured by sequencing in a study of blood T cell repertoires in COVID-19. Study background: Sites in the United States, Italy and Spain provided acute and convalescent COVID-19 samples.

This CDR3 spans 11 amino acids. The assay was immunoSEQ multiplex PCR, and TCRdb's table has in-frame clones only and misses some. The table records roughly 250,000 clones, about three quarters of them present only once. The chain couples TRBV7-5 to TRBJ2-3; TRBD2 is the table's D call, not checked against the DNA. TRBV7-5 is recorded as a pseudogene. This TCR came from a woman at least 80 years old with acute or convalescent COVID-19. The sequencing input was peripheral blood. CDR3: CARRYTDTQYF. The CDR3 DNA is TGTGCCAGAAGATACACAGATACGCAGTATTTT.